This entry is about one T cell receptor beta chain. Other DNA sequences in the sample encode the same CDR3. The record originates from a study of blood T cell repertoires in COVID-19. Study overall: Italy, Spain and the United States were the sources of the convalescent and acute COVID-19 samples. The cDNA or gDNA used as material had been derived from T cells, B-cell-depleted T cells, or PBMCs.

As processed by the authors: Scientists estimated how many nucleated cells there were by amplifying reference gene primers. Measured with immunoSEQ multiplex PCR; TCRdb has only the in-frame clones, and not every one. V, J and clone size are taken as reported in that table, and D and trimming were inferred from the DNA itself. The table lists 300,000 to 350,000 clones, 87% of them singletons. Looked up from germline, CDR1 is KGHSH and CDR2 is LQKENI. The CDR3 is made up of 15 amino acids. V was clipped by 3 bases and J by 0 bases; unmatched bases: 2. Sequencing was performed on peripheral blood. This receptor was identified in a man aged 18 to 29 with active or convalescent COVID-19. The chain couples TRBV18 to TRBJ1-5, with TRBD1 matching over 7 bases. CDR3 in DNA: TGTGCCAGCTCACCGCAGGGGGGTAGCAATCAGCCCCAGCATTTT. Amino acids: CASSPQGGSNQPQHF.